This is a list of T cell receptor beta chains from one sample in a study of blood T cell repertoires in COVID-19. TCRdb's table, derived via immunoSEQ multiplex PCR, lists solely in-frame clones and lacks some. The sample carries 150,000 to 200,000 clones, approximately 88% recorded once. The sample was peripheral blood. The source is a woman aged 55-70 years with acute or convalescent COVID-19. Each CDR3 is given with its conserved first and last residue.

>TRBJ2-1|16|TRBV7-8
CASSPRGRGVYNEQFF
>TRBJ1-1|15|TRBV4-1
CASSQVSGMNTEAFF
>TRBJ2-3|17|TRBV6-2/TRBV6-3
CASSSSPAGANTDTQYF
>TRBJ2-7|14|TRBV7-6
CASSKRTGFHEQYF
>TRBJ2-3|15|TRBV5-1
CASSLPQVPTDTQYF
>TRBJ2-2|14|TRBV24-1
CATGGTGRSGELFF
>TRBJ1-2|14|TRBV7-9
CASSLALYNYGYTF
>TRBJ2-7|14|TRBV28
CASSSQDRGEKQYF
>TRBJ1-4|12|TRBV3-1/TRBV3-2
CASSQVSGRLFF
>TRBJ2-2|15|TRBV5-1
CASSTGTGWTGELFF
>TRBJ1-4|14|TRBV19
CASSNTATNEKLFF
>TRBJ1-2|13|TRBV5-5
CASIPPEGYGYTF
>TRBJ2-1|18|TRBV18
CASSPSSGGNPSYNEQFF
>TRBJ1-5|15|TRBV7-2
CASSLRGPGNQPQHF
>TRBJ1-2|15|TRBV18
CASSRGQGGSYGYTF
>TRBJ1-2|14|TRBV6-5
CASRKGQGNYGYTF
>TRBJ1-6|14|TRBV9
CASSPRTGGSPLHF
>TRBJ1-1|14|TRBV10-3
CAISGDRVNTEAFF
>TRBJ1-2|15|TRBV9
CASSVGGSANYGYTF
>TRBJ2-7|11|TRBV27
CASSLGGEQYF
>TRBJ2-5|14|TRBV3-1/TRBV3-2
CASSLRQFQETQYF
>TRBJ2-3|13|TRBV5-1
CASSEQGTDTQYF
>TRBJ2-5|16|TRBV2
CASRARTSGVRETQYF
>TRBJ2-5|12|TRBV2
CASDKSQETQYF
>TRBJ1-4|13|TRBV30
CAWPTESNEKLFF
>TRBJ2-7|13|TRBV7-2
CASSRDRSYEQYF
>TRBJ2-3|16|TRBV7-3
CASSVGTGSFLDTQYF
>TRBJ2-1|13|TRBV3-1/TRBV3-2
CASSRRGGKAEIF
>TRBJ1-2|13|TRBV7-9
CASNSGNNYGYTF
>TRBJ2-7|14|TRBV5-1
CASSGGGVIYEQYF
>TRBJ1-1|14|TRBV27
CASSPQGTNTEAFF
>TRBJ2-3|14|TRBV7-8
CASIPQGAVDTQYF
>TRBJ1-1|13|TRBV12-3/TRBV12-4
CASSLLGPTEAFF
>TRBJ1-1|14|TRBV15
CATSLRQGRTEAFF
>TRBJ1-5|14|TRBV2
CASRRQVSNQPQHF
>TRBJ2-1|16|TRBV2
CASSPRAGASYNEQFF
>TRBJ2-7|14|TRBV7-6
CASRQDRSSYEQYF
>TRBJ2-2|18|TRBV3-1/TRBV3-2
CASSQDVLAGVNTGELFF
>TRBJ1-2|16|TRBV3-1/TRBV3-2
CASSNFPDRVGYGYTF
>TRBJ2-1|13|TRBV4-2
CASSQDQGDEQFF
>TRBJ2-5|14|TRBV19
CASSMEAGRETQYF
>TRBJ1-2|12|TRBV19
CASRRGDYGYTF
>TRBJ2-3|13|TRBV4-2
CASRGRERDTQYF
>TRBJ1-1|13|TRBV2
CASSGPGHLQAFF
>TRBJ2-2|19|TRBV4-3
CASSQDPYLGPGGGGELFF
>TRBJ1-5|13|TRBV11-2
CASSLSRDQPQHF
>TRBJ1-4|17|TRBV13
CASSLAGARSTNEKLFF
>TRBJ1-2|12|TRBV5-8
CASSLGRAGYTF
>TRBJ1-2|14|TRBV7-2
CASSLAPGEYGYTF
>TRBJ1-1|14|TRBV6-6
CASSYSGSLTEAFF
>TRBJ1-2|15|TRBV2
CASSEEMGGGYGYTF
>TRBJ1-6|15|TRBV5-4
CASSLRDRTYSPLHF
>TRBJ1-6|15|TRBV7-9
CASSPRQGWNSPLHF
>TRBJ2-2|17|TRBV4-3
CASSQDTAGANTGELFF